This T cell receptor beta chain stems from a study of beta chain features in type 1 diabetes. A single heparinised blood sample, averaging approximately 0.12 L, was obtained per donor. Overall study results and limits: With patients and controls alike, PCR might favor shorter templates to an equal degree.

TCRB transcripts that were expressed got sequenced, as all of the isolated RNA had been reverse transcribed. Data came from immunoSEQ multiplex PCR; TCRdb stores just in-frame clones and leaves some out. Of about 900,000 clones detected, under 20% appear once; the ten largest clones hold around 0.02%. The CDR3 is 14 amino acids. The V gene's germline CDR1 is SEHNR and CDR2 FQNEAQ (reference sequence). The ends were cut back, 3 bases at V and 5 bases at J, with 10 bases in the middle. Points on this clone: The target antigen is unknown. Other DNA sequences of this sample code for an identical CDR3.

Sample: naive CD4+ T cells from blood. V gene TRBV7-9 combines with J gene TRBJ1-4, with D perhaps TRBD1 (6 bases). The sequence was obtained from a woman under 30 in good health. CDR3 in amino acids: CASSFQGLNEKLFF. The CDR3 coding sequence is TGTGCCAGCAGCTTTCAGGGGTTGAATGAAAAACTGTTTTTT.